This TCR beta chain is from a study of CD8+CD57+ T cells in acquired aplastic anemia. Patients included in sequencing had previously demonstrated CD8+CD57+ cell expansion by flow cytometry. Genomic DNA served as template for TCR beta VDJ and CDR3 profiling. TCRdb used MiXCR to reprocess the reads, holding one entry per CDR3 protein. The repertoire holds approximately 470,000 distinct CDR3 sequences, around 32% seen once, with about 0.8% in the top ten. CDR3 size: 14 residues. Trimming pared 8 bases from V and 4 bases from J, leaving 12 bases between. Germline assignment: CDR1 SNHLY and CDR2 FYNNEI. Study outcomes and limitations: Statistical testing detected no significant gap in CD8+ Simpson's diversity between patients and controls.

This clonotype was counted at least ten times. Antigen specificity is unknown. Sequenced sample: sorted CD4+, CD8+, or CD8+CD57+ T cells (not recorded which) from PBMCs. This clonotype originated in a human donor with aplastic anemia. This rearrangement joins TRBV2 to TRBJ2-6; a weak D match, TRBD1 (5 bases). The DNA of the CDR3 is TGTGCCAGCCCCAGGGTTCCCGGGGCCAACGTCCTGACTTTC. Translated: CASPRVPGANVLTF. The variable domain in full, completed from reference TRBV2 and TRBJ2-6, reads EPEVTQTPSHQVTQMGQEVILRCVPISNHLYFYWYRQILGQKVEFLVSFYNNEISEKSEIFDDQFSVERPDGSNFTLKIRSTKLEDSAMYFCASPRVPGANVLTFGAGSRLTVL.